This T cell receptor beta chain was sequenced for a study of a mutant IDH1 vaccine in newly diagnosed glioma. The overall study: Patients under treatment included about 60% males and around 38% females and had a mean age of around 40 years. Previous care, which was radiotherapy, temozolomide, or both, most often involved both.

The time point denotes: week 35, safety follow-up. Topical imiquimod accompanied each vaccine dose, which consisted of 300 ug of mutant IDH1 20-mer peptide. Worth noting for this clone: Its antigen remains unidentified.

Overall study results and limits: Seemingly, pseudoprogression had no relation to changes in the top peripheral T cell clonotypes.

The CDR3 loop spans 15 amino acids. The germline V gene has CDR1 MNHEY and CDR2 SMNVEV (reference sequence). After removal of 5 bases from V and 2 bases from J, the junction contained 6 bases not matched to a gene. Generated by immunoSEQ multiplex PCR, the TCRdb table keeps only in-frame clones and is missing some. There are fewer than 70,000 clones in the sample; around nine tenths occur only once, and more than 1.5% lies in the top ten. The receptor comes from a man younger than 45 with glioma. This sequence joins TRBV27 and TRBJ2-7; 10 bases align to TRBD2. The source material was PBMCs, sampled from a glioma patient whose treatment included an IDH1 peptide vaccine. The CDR3 coding sequence is TGTGCCAGCAGTCCTTGGACTAGCGGCACCTACGAGCAGTACTTC. Amino acid sequence: CASSPWTSGTYEQYF.